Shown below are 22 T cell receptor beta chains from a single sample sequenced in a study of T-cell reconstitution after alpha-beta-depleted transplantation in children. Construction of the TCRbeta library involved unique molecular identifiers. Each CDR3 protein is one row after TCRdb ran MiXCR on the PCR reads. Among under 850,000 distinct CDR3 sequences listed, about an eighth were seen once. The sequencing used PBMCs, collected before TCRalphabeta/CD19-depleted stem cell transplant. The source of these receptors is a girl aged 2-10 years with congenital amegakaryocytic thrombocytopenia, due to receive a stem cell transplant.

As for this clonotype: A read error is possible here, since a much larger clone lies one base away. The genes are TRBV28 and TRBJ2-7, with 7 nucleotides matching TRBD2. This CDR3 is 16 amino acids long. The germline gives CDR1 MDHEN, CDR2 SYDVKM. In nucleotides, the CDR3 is TGTGCCAGCAGTTTGAGTCGGCTAGCGGACTCCTACGACCAGTACTTC. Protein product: CASSLSRLADSYDQYF. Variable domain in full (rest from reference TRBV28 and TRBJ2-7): DVKVTQSSRYLVKRTGEKVFLECVQDMDHENMFWYRQDPGLGLRLIYFSYDVKMKEKGDIPEGYSVSREKKERFSLILESASTNQTSMYLCASSLSRLADSYDQYFGPGTRLTVT.

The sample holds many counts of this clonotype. The CDR3 spells CASSLTGANYGYTF. CDR3 nucleotide sequence: TGCGCCAGCAGCTTGACAGGGGCCAACTATGGCTACACCTTC. The gene calls are TRBV5-1 and TRBJ1-2, with 7 bases identical to TRBD1. Germline CDR1 is SGHRS and CDR2 is YFSETQ. CDR3 length equals 14 residues. With 1 base clipped from V and 2 bases from J, the junction kept 2 bases outside the gene matches.

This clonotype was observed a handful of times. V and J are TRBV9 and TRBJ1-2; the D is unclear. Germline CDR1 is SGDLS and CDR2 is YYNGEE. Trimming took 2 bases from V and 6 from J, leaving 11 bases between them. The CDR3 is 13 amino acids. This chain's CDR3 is CASSVSPADGYTF. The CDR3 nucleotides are TGTGCCAGCAGCGTCTCTCCAGCGGATGGCTACACCTTC.

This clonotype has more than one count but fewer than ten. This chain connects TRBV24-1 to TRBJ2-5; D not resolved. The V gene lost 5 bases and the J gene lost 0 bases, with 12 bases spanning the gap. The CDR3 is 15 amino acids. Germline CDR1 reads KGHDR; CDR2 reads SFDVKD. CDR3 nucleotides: TGTGCCACCAGTGGTAGCAGGTTGGACCAAGAGACCCAGTACTTC. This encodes CATSGSRLDQETQYF.

The CDR3 region is CASSTRTAYEQYF. Here the CDR3 DNA reads TGTGCCAGCAGTACCAGGACAGCCTACGAGCAGTACTTC. The rearrangement uses TRBV27 and TRBJ2-7, with D possibly being TRBD1 (6 bases). The CDR3 totals 13 residues. V shed 5 bases and J shed 2 bases, with 10 bases lying between them. Per the germline V gene, CDR1 is MNHEY and CDR2 is SMNVEV (reference sequence).

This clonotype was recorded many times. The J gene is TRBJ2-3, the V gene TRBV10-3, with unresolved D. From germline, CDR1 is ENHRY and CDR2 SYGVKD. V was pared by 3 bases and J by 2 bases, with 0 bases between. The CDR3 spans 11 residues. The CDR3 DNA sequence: TGTGCCATCAGTGACACAGATACGCAGTATTTT. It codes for CAISDTDTQYF.

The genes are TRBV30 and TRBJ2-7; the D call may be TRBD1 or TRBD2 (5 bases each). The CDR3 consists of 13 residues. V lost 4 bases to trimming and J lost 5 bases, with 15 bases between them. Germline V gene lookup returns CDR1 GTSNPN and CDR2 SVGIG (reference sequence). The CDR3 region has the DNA TGTGCCTGGATGCCAGGGACCCTCCACGAGCAGTACTTC. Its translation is CAWMPGTLHEQYF.

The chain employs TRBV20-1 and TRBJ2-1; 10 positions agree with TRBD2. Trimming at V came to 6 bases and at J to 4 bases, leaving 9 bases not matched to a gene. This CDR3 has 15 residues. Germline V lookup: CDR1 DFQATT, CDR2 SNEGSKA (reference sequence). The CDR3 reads CSATPGAGGYNEQFF. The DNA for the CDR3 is TGCAGTGCCACTCCCGGAGCGGGAGGGTACAATGAGCAGTTCTTC.

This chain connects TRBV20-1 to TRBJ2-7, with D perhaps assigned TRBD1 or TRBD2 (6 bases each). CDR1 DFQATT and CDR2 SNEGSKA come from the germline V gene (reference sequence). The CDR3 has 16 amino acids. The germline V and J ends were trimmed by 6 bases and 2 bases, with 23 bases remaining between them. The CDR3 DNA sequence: TGCAGTGCGGCGGGACATCTCAGGACCGGGACCTACGAGCAGTACTTC. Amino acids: CSAAGHLRTGTYEQYF.

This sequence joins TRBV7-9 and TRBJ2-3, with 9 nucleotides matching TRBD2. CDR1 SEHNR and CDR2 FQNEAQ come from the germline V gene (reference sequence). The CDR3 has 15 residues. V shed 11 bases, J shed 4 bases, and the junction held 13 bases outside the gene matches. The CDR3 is CASRGVAGVADTQYF. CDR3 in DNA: TGTGCCTCGCGAGGGGTAGCGGGAGTAGCAGATACGCAGTATTTT.

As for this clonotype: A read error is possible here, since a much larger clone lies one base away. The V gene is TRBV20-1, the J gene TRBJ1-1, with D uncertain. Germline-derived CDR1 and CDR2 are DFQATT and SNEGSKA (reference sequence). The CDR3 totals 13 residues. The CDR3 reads CSPASARNTEALF. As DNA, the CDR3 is TGCAGCCCCGCATCAGCAAGGAACACTGAAGCTCTCTTT.

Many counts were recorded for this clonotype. The CDR3 DNA reads TGTGCCAGCAGTTTGATCTCCCACACCGGGGAGCTGTTTTTT. Its translation is CASSLISHTGELFF. The rearrangement uses TRBV28 and TRBJ2-2, with D unclear. The CDR3 spans 14 residues. V lost 3 bases, J lost 3 bases, and 8 bases lay in between. CDR1 and CDR2 (germline): MDHEN, SYDVKM.

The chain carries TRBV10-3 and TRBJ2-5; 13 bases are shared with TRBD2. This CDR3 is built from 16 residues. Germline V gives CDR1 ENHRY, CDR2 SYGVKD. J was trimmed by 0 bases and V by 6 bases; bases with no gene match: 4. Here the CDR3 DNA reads TGTGCCATCAGCCCGACTAGCGGGAGGTACCAAGAGACCCAGTACTTC. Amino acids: CAISPTSGRYQETQYF.

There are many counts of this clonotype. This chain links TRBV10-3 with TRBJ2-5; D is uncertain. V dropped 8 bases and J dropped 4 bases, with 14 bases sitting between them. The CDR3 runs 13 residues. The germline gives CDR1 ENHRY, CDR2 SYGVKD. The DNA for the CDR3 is TGTGCCATCCAACCTGCAGAGCGAGAGACCCAGTACTTC. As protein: CAIQPAERETQYF.

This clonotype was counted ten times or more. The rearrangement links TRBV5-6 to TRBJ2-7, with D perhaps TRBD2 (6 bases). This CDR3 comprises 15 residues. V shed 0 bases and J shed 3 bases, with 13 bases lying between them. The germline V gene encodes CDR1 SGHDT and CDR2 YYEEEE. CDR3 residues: CASSLAPGRNYEQYF. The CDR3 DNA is TGTGCCAGCAGCTTGGCCCCCGGGAGAAACTACGAGCAGTACTTC.

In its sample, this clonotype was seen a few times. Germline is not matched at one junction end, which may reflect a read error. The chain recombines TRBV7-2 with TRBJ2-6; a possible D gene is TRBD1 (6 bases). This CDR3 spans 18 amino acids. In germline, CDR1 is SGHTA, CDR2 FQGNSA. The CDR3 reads CASSLARVDRTGANVLTF. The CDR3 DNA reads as TGTGCCAGCAGCCTAGCACGAGTCGACAGGACTGGGGCCAACGTCCTGACTTTC. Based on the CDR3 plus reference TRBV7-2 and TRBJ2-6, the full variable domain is GAGVSQSPSNKVTEKGKDVELRCDPISGHTALYWYRQSLGQGLEFLIYFQGNSAPDKSGLPSDRFSAERTGGSVSTLTIQRTQQEDSAVYLCASSLARVDRTGANVLTFGAGSRLTVL.

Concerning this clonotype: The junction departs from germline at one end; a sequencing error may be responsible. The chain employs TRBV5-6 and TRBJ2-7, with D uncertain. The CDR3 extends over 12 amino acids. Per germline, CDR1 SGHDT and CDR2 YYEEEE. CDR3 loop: CTSSFSVYEQYF. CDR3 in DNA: TGTACCAGCAGCTTCTCCGTTTACGAGCAGTACTTC.

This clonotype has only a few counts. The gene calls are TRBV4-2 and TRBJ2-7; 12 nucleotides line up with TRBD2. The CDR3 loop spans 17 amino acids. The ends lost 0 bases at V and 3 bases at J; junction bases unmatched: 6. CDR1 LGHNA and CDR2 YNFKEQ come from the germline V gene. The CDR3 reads CASSQDFQTSGSYEQYF. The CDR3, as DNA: TGTGCCAGCAGCCAAGATTTCCAGACTAGCGGGAGCTACGAGCAGTACTTC.

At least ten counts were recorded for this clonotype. The CDR3 DNA sequence: TGTGCCAGCGGGGTTTTTTCCTACAATGAGCAGTTCTTC. It is translated as CASGVFSYNEQFF. The chain is built from TRBV7-6 and TRBJ2-1; D is unresolved. Looked up from germline, CDR1 is SGHVS and CDR2 is FNYEAQ. The CDR3 runs to 13 residues. V lost 8 bases and J lost 1, with 9 bases in between.

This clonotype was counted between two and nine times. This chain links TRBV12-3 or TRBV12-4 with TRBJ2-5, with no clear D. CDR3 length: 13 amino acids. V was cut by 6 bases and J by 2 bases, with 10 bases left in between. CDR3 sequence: CASRARLQETQYF. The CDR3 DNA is TGTGCCAGCAGGGCGAGATTACAAGAGACCCAGTACTTC.

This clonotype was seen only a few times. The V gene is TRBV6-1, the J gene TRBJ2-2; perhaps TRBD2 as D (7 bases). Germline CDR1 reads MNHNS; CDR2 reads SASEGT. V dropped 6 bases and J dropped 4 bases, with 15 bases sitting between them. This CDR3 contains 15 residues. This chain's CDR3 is CASRTPGEGTGELFF. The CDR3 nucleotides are TGTGCCAGCAGAACCCCAGGGGAGGGCACCGGGGAGCTGTTTTTT.

The DNA for the CDR3 is TGTGCCAGCAGGGGACTAGCGGGAGATCCTAGCTCCTACAATGAGCAGTTCTTC. Amino acids: CASRGLAGDPSSYNEQFF. J is TRBJ2-1 and V is TRBV12-3 or TRBV12-4, with 14 bases that match TRBD2. V shed 6 bases, J shed 0 bases, and the junction held 7 bases outside the gene matches. This CDR3 comprises 18 residues.